Listed here are 12 T cell receptor beta chains from one sample, sequenced in a study of blood T cells in healthy people across ages. Primers used in a second PCR of about 7 to 11 cycles were a sample-barcoded 5' primer and a J-beta primer mix. Using its own MiXCR run on the 5' RACE reads, TCRdb lists one record per CDR3 protein. The data hold about 750,000 distinct CDR3 sequences, with 53% observed a single time. Sequencing was carried out using blood. These receptors all stem from an elderly man in good health.

The chain employs TRBV20-1 and TRBJ2-1; D is undetermined. V lost 3 bases, J lost 6 bases, and 15 bases lay in between. Germline V gene lookup returns CDR1 DFQATT and CDR2 SNEGSKA (reference sequence). The CDR3 contains 14 residues. The CDR3 reads CSASSIPVLNEQFF. The CDR3 coding sequence is TGCAGTGCTAGCTCTATCCCCGTCCTCAATGAGCAGTTCTTC.

Only one count was recorded for this clonotype. One end of the junction is discordant with germline, which a read error may explain. The chain combines TRBV7-2 with TRBJ2-7; 9 bases map to TRBD1. This CDR3 has 16 amino acids. In germline, CDR1 is SGHTA, CDR2 FQGNSA. The CDR3 DNA follows: TGTGCCCGCAGCTTAGACGGGACAGGGAAGACCTACGAGCAGTACTTC. Encoded protein: CARSLDGTGKTYEQYF.

The rearrangement uses TRBV5-1 and TRBJ2-7; D is possibly TRBD1 or TRBD2 (5 bases each). The J call is uncertain, as TRBJ2-5 better fits the DNA end. Germline CDR1 SGHRS, CDR2 YFSETQ. The CDR3 is 16 residues long. CDR3: CASSHPGRAGLETQYF. CDR3 DNA: TGCGCCAGCAGCCACCCGGGGAGAGCAGGGTTGGAGACCCAGTACTTC.

The genes are TRBV27 and TRBJ2-5; 8 bases agree with TRBD2. CDR3 length: 14 residues. Unmatched junction bases numbered 10, after V lost 2 bases and J lost 11 bases. Germline V gives CDR1 MNHEY, CDR2 SMNVEV (reference sequence). CDR3 nucleotide sequence: TGTGCCAGCAGTTTACGGAGCGGGAGAGCAGAGCAGTACTTC. It translates to CASSLRSGRAEQYF.

This rearrangement joins TRBV7-6 to TRBJ2-2; 10 bases align to TRBD2. Germline-derived CDR1 and CDR2 are SGHVS and FNYEAQ. Trimming cost V 1 base and J 6 bases; bases outside gene matches: 5. This CDR3 region has 16 residues. The CDR3 reads CASSLELAGPPGELFF. For the CDR3, the DNA is TGTGCCAGCAGCTTAGAACTAGCGGGGCCCCCCGGGGAGCTGTTTTTT.

The rearrangement uses TRBV10-3 and TRBJ2-1; 8 positions agree with TRBD2. The V gene's germline CDR1 is ENHRY and CDR2 SYGVKD. The CDR3 spans 14 residues. V shed 7 bases and J 4 bases; nucleotides not matched to a gene: 6. CDR3 sequence: CAITGGRTYNEQFF. Written as DNA, the CDR3 is TGTGCCATCACGGGCGGGAGGACTTACAATGAGCAGTTCTTC.

In the case of this clonotype: This may arise from a read error, as a much more abundant clone is one base away. V is TRBV2 and J is TRBJ2-7; possible D gene TRBD1, 5 bases. From germline, CDR1 is SNHLY and CDR2 FYNNEI. Trimming took 8 bases from V and 0 from J, leaving 17 bases between them. This CDR3 is 15 amino acids long. DNA of the CDR3: TGTGCCAGCGCCGAGACAGCGCGCAGCTCCTACGAGCAGTACTTC. Its translation: CASAETARSSYEQYF. The full variable domain, its missing parts supplied by reference TRBV2 and TRBJ2-7, is EPEVTQTPSHQVTQMGQEVILRCVPISNHLYFYWYRQILGQKVEFLVSFYNNEISEKSEIFDDQFSVERPDGSNFTLKIRSTKLEDSAMYFCASAETARSSYEQYFGPGTRLTVT.

The rearrangement links TRBV24-1 to TRBJ1-2; TRBD1 matches 10 bases. The CDR3 is 15 amino acids. The germline V gene encodes CDR1 KGHDR and CDR2 SFDVKD. Trimming removed 4 bases from V and 6 bases from J; junction bases left unmatched: 7. The CDR3 DNA sequence: TGTGCCACCAGTGACTCGGGACAGGGGAGGGATGGCTACACCTTC. It codes for CATSDSGQGRDGYTF.

The V gene is TRBV28, the J gene TRBJ1-2; D gene uncertain. Trimming stripped 1 base from V and 8 bases from J, with 5 bases between. In germline, CDR1 is MDHEN, CDR2 SYDVKM. This CDR3 comprises 11 residues. The CDR3 nucleotides read TGTGCCAGCAGTTTATCCAGCGGCTACACCTTC. This sequence encodes CASSLSSGYTF.

The chain carries TRBV5-1 and TRBJ2-1; D not resolved. This CDR3 has 14 amino acids. Germline CDR1 SGHRS, CDR2 YFSETQ. The V gene lost 0 bases and the J gene lost 5 bases, with 9 bases spanning the gap. The CDR3 DNA is TGCGCCAGCAGCTTGGCCGTGGCAGACAATGAGCAGTTCTTC. Protein sequence: CASSLAVADNEQFF.

The genes are TRBV7-6 and TRBJ2-1; 7 nucleotides match TRBD2. TRBJ2-7 matches the DNA end more closely, so the J call is doubtful. Per germline, CDR1 SGHVS and CDR2 FNYEAQ. The CDR3 covers 15 residues. CDR3 in DNA: TGTGCCAGCAGCTTAGCGGCTAGCGGCCCCCCCGAGCAGTACTTC. Translating it yields CASSLAASGPPEQYF.

This clonotype has a handful of counts. J is TRBJ2-6 and V is TRBV18; D gene ambiguous. The CDR3 has 15 amino acids. Deletions cut 3 bases from V and 2 bases from J, with 8 bases between. Looked up from germline, CDR1 is KGHSH and CDR2 is LQKENI. The CDR3 DNA is TGTGCCAGCTCACCGAGAGTCGCTGGGGCCAACGTCCTGACTTTC. It translates to CASSPRVAGANVLTF.